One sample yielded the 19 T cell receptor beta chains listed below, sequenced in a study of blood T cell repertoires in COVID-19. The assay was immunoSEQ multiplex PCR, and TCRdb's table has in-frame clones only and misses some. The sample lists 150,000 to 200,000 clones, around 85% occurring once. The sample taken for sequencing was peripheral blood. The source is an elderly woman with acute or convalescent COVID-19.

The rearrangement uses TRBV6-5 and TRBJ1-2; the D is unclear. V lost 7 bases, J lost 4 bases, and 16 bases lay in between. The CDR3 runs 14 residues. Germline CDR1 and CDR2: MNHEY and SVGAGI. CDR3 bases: TGTGCCAGCACAGACGTGCATTCGGGCTATGGCTACACCTTC. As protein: CASTDVHSGYGYTF.

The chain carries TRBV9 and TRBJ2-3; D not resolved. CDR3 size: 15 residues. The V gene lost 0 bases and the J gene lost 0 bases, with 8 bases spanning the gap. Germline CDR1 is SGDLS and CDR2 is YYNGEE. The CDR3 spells CASSVAGFSTDTQYF. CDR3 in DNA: TGTGCCAGCAGCGTAGCCGGGTTTAGCACAGATACGCAGTATTTT.

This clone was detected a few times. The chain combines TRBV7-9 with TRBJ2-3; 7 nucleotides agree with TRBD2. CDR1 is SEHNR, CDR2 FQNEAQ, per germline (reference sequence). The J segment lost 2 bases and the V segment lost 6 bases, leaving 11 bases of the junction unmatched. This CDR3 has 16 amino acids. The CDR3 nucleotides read TGTGCCAGCAGGGCCGGGAGGCTAGCGGACACAGATACGCAGTATTTT. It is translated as CASRAGRLADTDTQYF.

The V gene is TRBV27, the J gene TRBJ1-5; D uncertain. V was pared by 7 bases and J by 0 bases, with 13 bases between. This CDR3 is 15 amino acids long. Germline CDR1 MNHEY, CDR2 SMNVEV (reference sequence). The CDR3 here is CASNPGSPSNQPQHF. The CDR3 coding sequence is TGTGCCAGCAATCCCGGGTCTCCTAGCAATCAGCCCCAGCATTTT.

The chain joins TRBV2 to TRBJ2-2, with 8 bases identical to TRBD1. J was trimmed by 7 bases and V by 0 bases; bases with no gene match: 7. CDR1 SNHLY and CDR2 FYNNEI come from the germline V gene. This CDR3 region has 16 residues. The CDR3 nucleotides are TGTGCCAGCAGTGAAGCTGGGACAGGCTCGGGCGGGGAGCTGTTTTTT. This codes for CASSEAGTGSGGELFF.

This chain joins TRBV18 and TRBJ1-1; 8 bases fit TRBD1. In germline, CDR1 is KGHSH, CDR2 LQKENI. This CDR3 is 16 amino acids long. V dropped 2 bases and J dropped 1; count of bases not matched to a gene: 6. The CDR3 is CASSPISTGGNTEAFF. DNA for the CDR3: TGTGCCAGCTCACCAATCTCCACAGGGGGGAACACTGAAGCTTTCTTT.

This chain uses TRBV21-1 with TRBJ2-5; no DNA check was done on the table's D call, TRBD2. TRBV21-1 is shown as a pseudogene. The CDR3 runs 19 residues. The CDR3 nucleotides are TGTGCCAGCAGCAAAGGCGGGTCGGGTTGGGTCGGGGAAGGAGAGACCCAGTACTTC. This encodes CASSKGGSGWVGEGETQYF.

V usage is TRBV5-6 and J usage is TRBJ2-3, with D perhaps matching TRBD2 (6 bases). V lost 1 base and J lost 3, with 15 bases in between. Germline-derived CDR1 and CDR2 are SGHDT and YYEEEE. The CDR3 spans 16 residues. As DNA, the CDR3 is TGTGCCAGCAGCTTGATAGCGGCCGCCGGGACAGATACGCAGTATTTT. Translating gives CASSLIAAAGTDTQYF.

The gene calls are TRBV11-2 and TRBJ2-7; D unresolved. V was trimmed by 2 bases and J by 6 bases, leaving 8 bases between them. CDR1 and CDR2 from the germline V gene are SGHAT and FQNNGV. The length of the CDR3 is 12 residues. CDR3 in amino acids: CASSLPRSEQYF. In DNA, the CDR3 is TGTGCCAGCAGCTTACCTAGATCCGAGCAGTACTTC.

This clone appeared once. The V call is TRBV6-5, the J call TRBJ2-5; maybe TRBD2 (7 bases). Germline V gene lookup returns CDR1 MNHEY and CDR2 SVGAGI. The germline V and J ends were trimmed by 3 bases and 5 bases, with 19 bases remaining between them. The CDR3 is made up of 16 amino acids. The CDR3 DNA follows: TGTGCCAGCAGTTATAATCGCCGGGGAGGGGGGGAGACCCAGTACTTC. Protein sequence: CASSYNRRGGGETQYF.

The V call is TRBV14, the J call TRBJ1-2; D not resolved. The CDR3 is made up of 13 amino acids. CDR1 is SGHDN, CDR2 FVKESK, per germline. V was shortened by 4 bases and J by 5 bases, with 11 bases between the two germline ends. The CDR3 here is CASSRSPPYGYTF. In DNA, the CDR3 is TGTGCCAGCAGCCGAAGCCCGCCGTATGGCTACACCTTC.

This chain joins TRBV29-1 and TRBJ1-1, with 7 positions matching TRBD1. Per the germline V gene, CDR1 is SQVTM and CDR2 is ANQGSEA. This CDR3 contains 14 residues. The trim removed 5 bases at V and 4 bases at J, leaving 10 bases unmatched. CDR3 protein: CSVIQGLVVTEAFF. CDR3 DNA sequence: TGCAGCGTTATACAGGGGTTGGTTGTCACTGAAGCTTTCTTT. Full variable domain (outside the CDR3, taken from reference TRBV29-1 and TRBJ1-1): SAVISQKPSRDICQRGTSLTIQCQVDSQVTMMFWYRQQPGQSLTLIATANQGSEATYESGFVIDKFPISRPNLTFSTLTVSNMSPEDSSIYLCSVIQGLVVTEAFFGQGTRLTVV.

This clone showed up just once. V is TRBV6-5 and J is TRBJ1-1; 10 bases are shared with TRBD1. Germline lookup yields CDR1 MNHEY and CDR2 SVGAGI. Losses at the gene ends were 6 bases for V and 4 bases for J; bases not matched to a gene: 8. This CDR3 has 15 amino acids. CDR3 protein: CASSLTGGASTEAFF. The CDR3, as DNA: TGTGCCAGCAGCTTGACAGGGGGCGCATCCACTGAAGCTTTCTTT.

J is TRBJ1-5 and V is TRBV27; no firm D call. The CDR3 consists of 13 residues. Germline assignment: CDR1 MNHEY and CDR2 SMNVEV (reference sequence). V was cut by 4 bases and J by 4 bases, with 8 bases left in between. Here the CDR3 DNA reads TGTGCCAGCAGTTACCGAGCTAATCAGCCCCAGCATTTT. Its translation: CASSYRANQPQHF.

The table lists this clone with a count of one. The CDR3 protein is CASSHETSGRAYEQYF. In DNA form, the CDR3 reads TGCGCCAGCAGCCACGAGACTAGCGGGAGGGCTTACGAGCAGTACTTC. The chain uses TRBV4-1 and TRBJ2-7; 14 nucleotides line up with TRBD2. The junction had 5 bases not matched to a gene; V was cut back by 3 bases and J by 4 bases. In germline, CDR1 is MGHRA, CDR2 YSYEKL. There are 16 residues in the CDR3.

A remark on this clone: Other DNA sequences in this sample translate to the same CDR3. CDR3 region: CASSEGGGTDTQYF. The CDR3 coding sequence is TGTGCCAGCAGTGAGGGGGGGGGAACAGATACGCAGTATTTT. The V and J genes are TRBV2 and TRBJ2-3; TRBD2 agrees at 7 bases. The CDR3 is 14 residues long. Germline V lookup: CDR1 SNHLY, CDR2 FYNNEI. V lost 3 bases and J lost 3; bases outside the gene matches: 3.

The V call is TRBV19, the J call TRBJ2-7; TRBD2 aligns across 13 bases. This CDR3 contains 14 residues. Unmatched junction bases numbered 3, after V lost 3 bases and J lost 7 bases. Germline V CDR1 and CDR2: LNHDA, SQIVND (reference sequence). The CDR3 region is CASSIAGLAGEQYF. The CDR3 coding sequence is TGTGCCAGTAGTATTGCGGGACTAGCGGGGGAGCAGTACTTC.

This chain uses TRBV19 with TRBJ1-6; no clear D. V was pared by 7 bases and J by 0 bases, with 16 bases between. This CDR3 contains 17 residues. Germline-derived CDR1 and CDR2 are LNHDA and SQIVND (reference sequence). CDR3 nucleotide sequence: TGTGCCAGTACACCAGATAGTCGGAGCTCCTATAATTCACCCCTCCACTTT. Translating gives CASTPDSRSSYNSPLHF.

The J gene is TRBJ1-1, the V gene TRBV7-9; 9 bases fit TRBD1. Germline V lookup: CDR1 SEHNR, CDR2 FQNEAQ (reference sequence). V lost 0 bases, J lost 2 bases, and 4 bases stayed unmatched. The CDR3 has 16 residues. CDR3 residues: CASSLARDRDNTEAFF. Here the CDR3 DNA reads TGTGCCAGCAGCTTAGCGCGGGACAGGGATAACACTGAAGCTTTCTTT.